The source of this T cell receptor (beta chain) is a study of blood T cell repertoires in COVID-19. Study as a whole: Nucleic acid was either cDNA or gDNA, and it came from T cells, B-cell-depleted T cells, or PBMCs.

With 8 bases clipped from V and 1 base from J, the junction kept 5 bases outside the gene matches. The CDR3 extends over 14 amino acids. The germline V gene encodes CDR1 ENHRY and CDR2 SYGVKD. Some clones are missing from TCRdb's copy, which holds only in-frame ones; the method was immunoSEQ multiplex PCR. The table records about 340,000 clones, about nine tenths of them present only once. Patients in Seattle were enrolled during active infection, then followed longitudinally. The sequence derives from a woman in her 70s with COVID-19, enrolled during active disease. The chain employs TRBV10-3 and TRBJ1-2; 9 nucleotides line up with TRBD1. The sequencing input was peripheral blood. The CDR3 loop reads CAISPGQGNYGYTF. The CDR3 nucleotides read TGTGCCATCTCCCCGGGACAGGGTAACTATGGCTACACCTTC.